This entry describes one T cell receptor beta chain. Antigen: not known. The data originate from a study of CD8 T cells in ankylosing spondylitis. The ends were cut back, 7 bases at V and 4 bases at J, with 21 bases in the middle. Germline V gene lookup returns CDR1 SQVTM and CDR2 ANQGSEA. The CDR3 length is 15 residues. MiXCR, applied by TCRdb to the 5' RACE reads, yields one record per CDR3 protein. The sample has 200,000 to 250,000 distinct CDR3 sequences; around 24% are singletons. Study-level points and caveats: Among TCR beta sequences, a motif of fewer than 10 highly homologous variants appeared characteristic of ankylosing spondylitis blood. Significant enrichment of disease-linked clones was reported in matched ankylosing spondylitis synovial fluid.

The chain couples TRBV29-1 to TRBJ2-3; TRBD2 might be the D (5 bases). The clonotype comes from a male donor with ankylosing spondylitis or in good health (not recorded which). The sequenced sample was blood, either unsorted or a sorted T cell fraction (not recorded which). The DNA for the CDR3 is TGCAGCGCCGACCGAGGACCCGAGGGTCCAGATACGCAGTATTTT. Its translation: CSADRGPEGPDTQYF.